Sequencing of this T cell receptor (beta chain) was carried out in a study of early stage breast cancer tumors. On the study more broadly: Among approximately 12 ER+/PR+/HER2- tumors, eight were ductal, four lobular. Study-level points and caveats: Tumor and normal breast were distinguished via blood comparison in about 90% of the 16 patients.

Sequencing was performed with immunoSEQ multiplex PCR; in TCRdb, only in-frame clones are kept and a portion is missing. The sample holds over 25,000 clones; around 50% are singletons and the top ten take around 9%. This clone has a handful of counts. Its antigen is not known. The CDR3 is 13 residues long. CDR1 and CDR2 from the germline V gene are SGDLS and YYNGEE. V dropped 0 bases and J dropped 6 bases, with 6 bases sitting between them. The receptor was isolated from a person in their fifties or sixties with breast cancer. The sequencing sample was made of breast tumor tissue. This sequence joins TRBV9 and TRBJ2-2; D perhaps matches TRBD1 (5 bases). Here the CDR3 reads CASSVGGPGELFF. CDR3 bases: TGTGCCAGCAGCGTAGGGGGCCCCGGGGAGCTGTTTTTT.